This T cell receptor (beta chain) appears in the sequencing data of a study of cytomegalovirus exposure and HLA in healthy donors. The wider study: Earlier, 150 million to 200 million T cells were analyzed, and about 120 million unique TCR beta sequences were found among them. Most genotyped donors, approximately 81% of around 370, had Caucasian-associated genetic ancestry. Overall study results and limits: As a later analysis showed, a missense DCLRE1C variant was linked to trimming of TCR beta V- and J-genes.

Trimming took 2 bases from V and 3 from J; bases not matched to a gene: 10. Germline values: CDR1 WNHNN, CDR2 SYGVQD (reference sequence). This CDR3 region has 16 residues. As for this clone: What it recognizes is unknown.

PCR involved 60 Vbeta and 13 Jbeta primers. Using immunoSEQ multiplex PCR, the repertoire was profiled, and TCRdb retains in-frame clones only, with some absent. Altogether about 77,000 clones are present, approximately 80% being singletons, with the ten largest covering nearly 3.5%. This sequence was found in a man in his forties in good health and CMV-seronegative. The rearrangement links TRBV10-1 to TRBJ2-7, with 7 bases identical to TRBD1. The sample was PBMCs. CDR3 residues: CASSEGSTGYDYEQYF. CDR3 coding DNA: TGCGCCAGCAGTGAGGGGTCGACAGGGTATGACTACGAGCAGTACTTC.